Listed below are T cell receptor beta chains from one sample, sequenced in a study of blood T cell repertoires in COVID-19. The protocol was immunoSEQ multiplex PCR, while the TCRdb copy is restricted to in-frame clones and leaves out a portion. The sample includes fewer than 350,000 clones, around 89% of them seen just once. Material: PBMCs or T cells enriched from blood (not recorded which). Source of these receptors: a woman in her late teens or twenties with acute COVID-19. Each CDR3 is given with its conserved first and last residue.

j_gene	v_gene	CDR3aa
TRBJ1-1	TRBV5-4	CASSQPDTEAFF
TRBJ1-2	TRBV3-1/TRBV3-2	CASSRYSSYTF
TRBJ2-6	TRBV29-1	CSVLENSGANVLTF
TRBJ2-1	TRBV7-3	CASSLSLAGGEQFF
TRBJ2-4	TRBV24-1	CATSGGQGRRDSRAKNIQYF
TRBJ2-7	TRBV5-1	CASSLVTGAYEQYF
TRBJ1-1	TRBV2	CASSGGQGEAFF
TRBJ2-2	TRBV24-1	CATGDTANTGELFF
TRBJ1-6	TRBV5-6	CASSPGVGQGPPLHF
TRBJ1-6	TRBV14	CASSQDRRRTGLPPLHF